This T cell receptor beta chain stems from a study of CD8 T cells in ankylosing spondylitis. Study-level points and caveats: Disease-linked clones were reportedly significantly enriched in matched ankylosing spondylitis synovial fluid. Several highly homologous variants made up a TCR beta motif that seemed to typify ankylosing spondylitis blood.

The authors made TCR beta libraries by quantitative 5'-RACE with molecular barcodes. TCRdb re-called the 5' RACE reads with MiXCR, one entry per CDR3 protein. Here the sample spans 150,000 to 200,000 distinct CDR3 sequences, roughly 34% being singletons. The CDR3 runs to 14 residues. Germline trimming cut 1 base from V and 0 bases from J; bases unmatched to any gene: 1. In germline, CDR1 is SGDLS, CDR2 YYNGEE. As concerns this clonotype: Its antigen is as yet unknown.

V usage is TRBV9 and J usage is TRBJ2-7, with 7 nucleotides matching TRBD1. Material for sequencing was synovial fluid, either unsorted or a sorted T cell fraction (not recorded which). The TCR originated in a male donor with ankylosing spondylitis. CDR3 protein: CASSVTGASYEQYF. In DNA form, the CDR3 reads TGTGCCAGCAGCGTAACAGGGGCCTCCTACGAGCAGTACTTC.